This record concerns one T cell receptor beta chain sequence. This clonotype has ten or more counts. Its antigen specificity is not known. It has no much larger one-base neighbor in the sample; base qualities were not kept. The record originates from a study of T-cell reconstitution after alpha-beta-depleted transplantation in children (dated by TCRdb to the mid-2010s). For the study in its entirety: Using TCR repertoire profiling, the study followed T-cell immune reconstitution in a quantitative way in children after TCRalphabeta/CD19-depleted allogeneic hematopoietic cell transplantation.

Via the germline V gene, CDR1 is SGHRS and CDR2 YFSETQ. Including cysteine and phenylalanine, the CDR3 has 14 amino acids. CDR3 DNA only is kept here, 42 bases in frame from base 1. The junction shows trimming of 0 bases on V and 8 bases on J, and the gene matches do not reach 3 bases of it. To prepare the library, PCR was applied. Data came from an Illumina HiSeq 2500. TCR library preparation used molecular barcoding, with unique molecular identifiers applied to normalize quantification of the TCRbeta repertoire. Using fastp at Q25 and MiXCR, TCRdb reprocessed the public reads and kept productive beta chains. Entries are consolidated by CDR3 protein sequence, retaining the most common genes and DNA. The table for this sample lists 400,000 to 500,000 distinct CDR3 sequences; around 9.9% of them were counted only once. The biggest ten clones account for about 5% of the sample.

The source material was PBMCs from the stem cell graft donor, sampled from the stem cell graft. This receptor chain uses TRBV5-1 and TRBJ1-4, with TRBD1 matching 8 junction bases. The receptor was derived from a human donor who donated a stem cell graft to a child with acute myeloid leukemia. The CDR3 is CASSLGQGSEKLFF. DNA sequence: TGCGCCAGCAGCTTGGGACAGGGGTCCGAAAAACTGTTTTTT.